The 13 T cell receptor beta chains listed next were all sequenced from one sample in a study of T cells in Graves' hyperthyroidism and ophthalmopathy. Amplified TCR beta CDR3 regions derived from RNA transcripts. An initial round of RT-PCR targeting the TCR CDR3 relied on the HTBI primer set. MiXCR was run by TCRdb on the multiplex PCR reads, yielding one entry per CDR3 protein. The sample shows about 840,000 distinct CDR3 sequences, about 38% of them seen only once. Sequencing was carried out using blood. The receptors were sampled from a man younger than 35 with Graves' hyperthyroidism.

For this clonotype: Compared with germline, one end of the junction differs, possibly owing to a read error. The rearrangement links TRBV5-1 to TRBJ2-7; tentatively, D is TRBD1 or TRBD2 (5 bases each). The CDR3 totals 14 residues. Germline CDR1 and CDR2: SGHRS and YFSETQ. The CDR3 nucleotides are TGCGCCAGCGGCTTCGGGACGCCCACCTACGAGCAGTACTTC. As protein: CASGFGTPTYEQYF.

A remark on this clonotype: Germline and junction disagree at one end, which may indicate a read error. The rearrangement uses TRBV5-5 and TRBJ2-5; weak D call: TRBD2 (5 bases). Germline V gene sequence: CDR1 SGHKS, CDR2 YYEKEE (reference sequence). The CDR3 covers 13 residues. CDR3 sequence: CASSPTGEPTQYF. For the CDR3, the DNA is TGCGCCAGCAGCCCGACTGGGGAGCCTACCCAGTACTTC. Complete variable domain (other parts from reference TRBV5-5 and TRBJ2-5): DAGVTQSPTHLIKTRGQQVTLRCSPISGHKSVSWYQQVLGQGPQFIFQYYEKEERGRGNFPDRFSARQFPNYSSELNVNALLLGDSALYLCASSPTGEPTQYFGPGTRLLVL.

This clonotype showed up many times. This chain links TRBV7-9 with TRBJ2-7; D gene ambiguous. The CDR3 is made up of 12 amino acids. The V end was cut by 5 bases, the J end by 3 bases, with 8 bases between. The germline V gene has CDR1 SEHNR and CDR2 FQNEAQ (reference sequence). CDR3 sequence: CASSTAYYEQYF. Here the CDR3 DNA reads TGTGCCAGCAGCACCGCCTACTACGAGCAGTACTTC.

With respect to this clonotype: Just one base apart from a much larger clone, this may be a read error. The chain recombines TRBV10-3 with TRBJ1-1; no reliable D call. The germline CDR1 and CDR2 sequences are ENHRY and SYGVKD. The V end was cut by 6 bases, the J end by 7 bases, with 9 bases between. CDR3 length: 11 residues. The CDR3 loop reads CAISRADEAFF. The CDR3, as DNA: TGTGCCATCAGCCGGGCCGATGAAGCTTTCTTT.

The chain links TRBV20-1 to TRBJ2-5, with 11 bases aligning to TRBD2. Germline trimming cut 7 bases from V and 3 bases from J; bases unmatched to any gene: 10. The V gene's germline CDR1 is DFQATT and CDR2 SNEGSKA (reference sequence). CDR3 length: 15 amino acids. CDR3 in DNA: TGCAGTGTTTTCATGACTAGCGGGACCAAAGAGACCCAGTACTTC. Protein product: CSVFMTSGTKETQYF.

This clonotype occurred many times. The chain carries TRBV7-9 and TRBJ1-6; 7 bases align to TRBD1. This CDR3 comprises 15 residues. Germline trimming cut 5 bases from V and 7 bases from J; bases unmatched to any gene: 8. Germline V gene lookup returns CDR1 SEHNR and CDR2 FQNEAQ (reference sequence). The CDR3 sequence: CASSLTGPGNSPLHF. CDR3 DNA sequence: TGTGCCAGCAGCCTGACAGGGCCGGGGAATTCACCCCTCCACTTT. Full variable domain (remainder filled in from reference TRBV7-9 and TRBJ1-6): DTGVSQNPRHKITKRGQNVTFRCDPISEHNRLYWYRQTLGQGPEFLTYFQNEAQLEKSRLLSDRFSAERPKGSFSTLEIQRTEQGDSAMYLCASSLTGPGNSPLHFGNGTRLTVT.

In its sample, this clonotype was seen many times. The CDR3 DNA sequence: TGTGCCAGCAGCCCGAGCGCACAGGGTGTGTACTATGGCTACACCTTC. Amino acids: CASSPSAQGVYYGYTF. The rearrangement joins TRBV7-8 to TRBJ1-2; D may be TRBD1 (6 bases). Trimming removed 5 bases at V and 3 bases at J, with 19 bases between. Germline CDR1 SGHVS, CDR2 FQNEAQ. This CDR3 has 16 amino acids. The whole variable domain, filled in from reference TRBV7-8 and TRBJ1-2, reads GAGVSQSPRYKVAKRGQDVALRCDPISGHVSLFWYQQALGQGPEFLTYFQNEAQLDKSGLPSDRFFAERPEGSVSTLKIQRTQQEDSAVYLCASSPSAQGVYYGYTFGSGTRLTVV.

This clonotype was observed a few times. V usage is TRBV4-1 and J usage is TRBJ2-7; D is unresolved. Germline CDR1 reads MGHRA; CDR2 reads YSYEKL. The V end was cut by 4 bases, the J end by 0 bases, with 10 bases between. There are 14 residues in the CDR3. The CDR3 DNA sequence: TGCGCCAGCAGCCTCAGTGTCGGCTCCTACGAGCAGTACTTC. It translates to CASSLSVGSYEQYF.

This clonotype was recorded a few times. This chain connects TRBV12-3 or TRBV12-4 to TRBJ2-5; D unresolved. Trimming took 1 base from V and 2 from J, leaving 11 bases between them. The CDR3 consists of 15 residues. DNA for the CDR3: TGTGCCAGCAGTTTAGAAGTTTTAGGACAAGAGACCCAGTACTTC. Residues: CASSLEVLGQETQYF.

In its sample, this clonotype was seen once. The chain links TRBV29-1 to TRBJ1-1; no firm D call. The CDR3 totals 13 residues. CDR1 and CDR2 from the germline V gene are SQVTM and ANQGSEA. V shed 3 bases and J shed 3 bases, with 11 bases lying between them. Here the CDR3 DNA reads TGCAGCGTTGAGGTCAGCGTGGACACTGAAGCTTTCTTT. It encodes CSVEVSVDTEAFF.

As concerns this clonotype: Germline and junction disagree at one end, which may indicate a read error. Written as DNA, the CDR3 is TGTGCCAGCAAGGCTAGCGGGGGCCAAGAGGCCCAGTACTTC. Translation gives CASKASGGQEAQYF. The chain combines TRBV6-1 with TRBJ2-5; TRBD2 matches at 10 bases. This CDR3 region has 14 residues. The germline gives CDR1 MNHNS, CDR2 SASEGT.

The CDR3 reads CASTYVLGKAEKLFF. Written as DNA, the CDR3 is TGTGCCAGCACCTACGTTCTAGGAAAGGCTGAAAAACTGTTTTTT. The V call is TRBV6-1, the J call TRBJ1-4; the D is unclear. The CDR3 runs 15 residues. Germline CDR1 is MNHNS and CDR2 is SASEGT. Trimming shortened V by 7 bases and J by 7 bases, and 19 bases separated the two germline ends.

V and J are TRBV5-6 and TRBJ2-7; 9 bases are a match to TRBD1. CDR1 is SGHDT and CDR2 is YYEEEE in the germline V gene. The trim removed 2 bases at V and 0 bases at J, leaving 3 bases unmatched. This CDR3 comprises 15 residues. CDR3: CASSLGQGYSYEQYF. The CDR3 DNA reads TGTGCCAGCAGCTTAGGACAGGGGTACTCCTACGAGCAGTACTTC.